Listed here is a single T cell receptor beta chain. Its antigen is unidentified. The CDR3 extends over 13 amino acids. V lost 0 bases, J lost 13 bases, and 4 bases stayed unmatched. Germline CDR1 SGHNT, CDR2 YYREEE (reference sequence). The data were obtained in a study of T cells in tuberculosis. The overall study: The T cells targeted glucose monomycolate, a mycobacterial lipid, via CD1B. In South Africa, adults with active tuberculosis were compared with IGRA-negative and latently infected IGRA-positive adolescents.

The method was immunoSEQ multiplex PCR; TCRdb's version includes in-frame clones alone and lacks a portion of them. The table has 45,000 or so clones, 95% seen once. Study-level points and caveats: GMM-specific TCRs were nearer to active tuberculosis alpha repertoires, suggesting expansion. Classification accuracy was 85% to 90% (AUROC over 0.85) with the GMM-specific repertoire.

The source of this sequence is a donor aged 10-29 years with latent tuberculosis or without tuberculosis infection. The sample consisted of PBMCs. The chain has TRBV5-4 and TRBJ1-6; 7 nucleotides align to TRBD1. The CDR3 is CASSLGTGDPLHF. In DNA, the CDR3 is TGTGCCAGCAGCTTGGGGACAGGCGATCCCCTCCACTTT.